The rows below give T cell receptor beta chains drawn from one sample of a study of OX40 agonist ivuxolimab in advanced cancers. Sequencing used immunoSEQ multiplex PCR; TCRdb keeps in-frame clones, though not all of them. This sample has around 66,000 clones, with approximately 93% found just once. Specimen: CD4+ or CD8+ T cells sorted from blood, collected in a trial of the OX40 agonist ivuxolimab. These receptors originate from an adult with an advanced solid tumor such as melanoma, head and neck, liver or kidney cancer. The CDR3 runs from the conserved cysteine through the conserved F or W. The D gene is left open where the match is weak. Size is omitted from some rows. Given values are once, few, many or a class for expanded clones.

>NA|TRBJ2-3|TRBD2|TRBV7-6
TGTGCCAGCAGCTTAGCCCACCTAACTAGCGGGGATAGCACAGATACGCAGTATTTT
CASSLAHLTSGDSTDTQYF
>few|TRBJ2-7|NA|TRBV6-1
TGTGCCAGCAGTGAAGGGACCCATCCCCTTTACGAGCAGTACTTC
CASSEGTHPLYEQYF
>NA|TRBJ1-5|NA|TRBV18
TGTGCCAGCTCCAAAGACCAGATGGCAGGCTATAGCAATCAGCCCCAGCATTTT
CASSKDQMAGYSNQPQHF
>NA|TRBJ2-7|NA|TRBV7-8
TGTGCCAGCAGCTTAGGGTCCGAGTACGAGCAGTACTTC
CASSLGSEYEQYF
>NA|TRBJ1-5|NA|TRBV7-9
TGTGCCAGCAGCTTATGGGGCAATCAGCCCCAGCATTTT
CASSLWGNQPQHF
>NA|TRBJ2-3|TRBD1|TRBV7-9
TGTGCCAGCAGCTCCGGACAGGGCACAGATACGCAGTATTTT
CASSSGQGTDTQYF
>NA|TRBJ2-1|TRBD2|TRBV6-6
TGTGCCACCGAGCTACTAGCGGGGAATGAGCAGTTCTTC
CATELLAGNEQFF
>NA|TRBJ2-7|TRBD1|TRBV11-2
TGTGCCAGCGCGTTGGGACAGCCCTACGAGCAGTACTTC
CASALGQPYEQYF
>NA|TRBJ1-1|NA|TRBV7-8
TGTGCCAGCAGCTTGTTTAAGGGAAAGAACACTGAAGCTTTCTTT
CASSLFKGKNTEAFF
>NA|TRBJ1-2|TRBD1|TRBV6-5
TGTGCCAGCAGTTTTGGACAGGGACCCTATGGCTACACCTTC
CASSFGQGPYGYTF
>NA|TRBJ2-1|NA|TRBV11-3
TGTGCCAGCAGCACCCCACCATACAATGAGCAGTTCTTC
CASSTPPYNEQFF
>NA|TRBJ2-7|NA|TRBV7-9
TGTGCCAGCACCCAAGGACCTTTATACGAGCAGTACTTC
CASTQGPLYEQYF
>NA|TRBJ2-1|NA|TRBV25-1
TGTGCCAGTTCAGACCAGTACAATGAGCAGTTCTTC
CASSDQYNEQFF
>few|TRBJ2-7|NA|TRBV10-2
TGCGCCAGCAGTCTGGGCCCGCACTACGAGCAGTACTTC
CASSLGPHYEQYF
>NA|TRBJ2-3|TRBD2|TRBV5-4
TGTGCCAGCAGCCAAGAGACTAGCGGGGGCCCTAGCACAGATACGCAGTATTTT
CASSQETSGGPSTDTQYF
>NA|TRBJ2-3|TRBD1|TRBV5-1
TGCGCCAGCAGCTTGGTTCAGGACAGGGTGACAGATACGCAGTATTTT
CASSLVQDRVTDTQYF
>few|TRBJ1-2|NA|TRBV9
TGTGCCAGCGTCAGGCAGGGCTACACCTTC
CASVRQGYTF
>few|TRBJ2-1|NA|TRBV27
TGTGCCACCGCCGTGGGGGGGGGCCGGGGTGAGCAGTTCTTC
CATAVGGGRGEQFF
>NA|TRBJ1-1|NA|TRBV9
TGTGCCAGCAGCGTTGGGGGGGTGAACACTGAAGCTTTCTTT
CASSVGGVNTEAFF
>once|TRBJ2-1|TRBD2|TRBV6-5
TGTGCCAGCAGTTCCCGACTAGCGGGGGCATACAATGAGCAGTTCTTC
CASSSRLAGAYNEQFF
>NA|TRBJ2-5|TRBD1|TRBV6-1
TGTGCCAGCACCGGAGGGACAGGGGGGGAGACCCAGTACTTC
CASTGGTGGETQYF
>NA|TRBJ2-1|NA|TRBV30
TGTGCCTCATTACCCCGGACAGCATACAATGAGCAGTTCTTC
CASLPRTAYNEQFF
>NA|TRBJ1-1|NA|TRBV4-2
TGTGCCAGCGACTCAAGCGGGGGGGGCGGCACTGAAGCTTTCTTT
CASDSSGGGGTEAFF